This is a list of T cell receptor beta chains from one sample in a study of cytomegalovirus exposure and HLA in healthy donors. Here immunoSEQ multiplex PCR was the method, and the copy in TCRdb shows in-frame clones only, minus some. The sample comprises around 150,000 clones, over 70% of which are singletons, and about 7.9% rests with the top ten. Sequenced material: PBMCs. The receptors shown here come from a male donor in good health and CMV-seropositive. CDR3s include the opening cysteine and the closing phenylalanine or tryptophan. Each record gives: V gene, D gene, clone size, J gene, CDR3 protein, CDR3 DNA. A D gene is named only where the DNA matches it firmly. The listing skips clone size in some rows; elsewhere it reads once, few, many or a size class.

v_gene: TRBV11-2; d_gene: .; abundance: .; j_gene: TRBJ2-7; CDR3aa: CASSLDELVTREYF; CDR3nt: TGTGCCAGCAGCTTAGATGAACTGGTTACGAGGGAGTACTTC
v_gene: TRBV25-1; d_gene: .; abundance: .; j_gene: TRBJ1-2; CDR3aa: CASRTALGYTF; CDR3nt: TGTGCCAGCAGGACAGCCCTAGGCTACACCTTC
v_gene: TRBV27; d_gene: TRBD2; abundance: .; j_gene: TRBJ2-7; CDR3aa: CASSLVAGRQNSYEQYF; CDR3nt: TGTGCCAGCAGTTTAGTAGCGGGCCGCCAAAATTCCTACGAGCAGTACTTC
v_gene: TRBV12-5; d_gene: .; abundance: .; j_gene: TRBJ1-2; CDR3aa: CASGLFGEGYTF; CDR3nt: TGTGCTAGTGGTTTGTTCGGGGAAGGCTACACCTTC
v_gene: TRBV11-2; d_gene: TRBD1; abundance: .; j_gene: TRBJ1-1; CDR3aa: CASSQAGTGRPEAFF; CDR3nt: TGTGCCAGCAGCCAAGCTGGGACAGGGCGCCCTGAAGCTTTCTTT
v_gene: TRBV5-1; d_gene: .; abundance: .; j_gene: TRBJ1-1; CDR3aa: CASRRQGNTEAFF; CDR3nt: TGCGCCAGCAGGCGCCAGGGAAACACTGAAGCTTTCTTT
v_gene: TRBV18; d_gene: .; abundance: once; j_gene: TRBJ2-5; CDR3aa: CASSPGLQETQYF; CDR3nt: TGTGCCAGCTCACCGGGACTCCAAGAGACCCAGTACTTC
v_gene: TRBV5-1; d_gene: .; abundance: .; j_gene: TRBJ2-3; CDR3aa: CASMGAVSTDTQYF; CDR3nt: TGCGCCAGCATGGGGGCAGTGAGCACAGATACGCAGTATTTT
v_gene: TRBV11-2; d_gene: .; abundance: few; j_gene: TRBJ2-1; CDR3aa: CASSFFQGIYYNEQFF; CDR3nt: TGTGCCAGCAGCTTTTTTCAGGGGATCTACTACAATGAGCAGTTCTTC
v_gene: TRBV9; d_gene: TRBD1; abundance: .; j_gene: TRBJ2-3; CDR3aa: CASSADRGVTDTQYF; CDR3nt: TGTGCCAGCAGCGCCGACAGGGGCGTCACAGATACGCAGTATTTT
v_gene: TRBV10-1; d_gene: .; abundance: .; j_gene: TRBJ2-3; CDR3aa: CASNLRRTDTQYF; CDR3nt: TGCGCCAGCAACTTGAGGAGGACAGATACGCAGTATTTT
v_gene: TRBV11-2; d_gene: .; abundance: few; j_gene: TRBJ1-1; CDR3aa: CASVGGQTNTEAFF; CDR3nt: TGTGCCAGCGTTGGAGGACAGACCAACACTGAAGCTTTCTTT
v_gene: TRBV2; d_gene: TRBD1; abundance: few; j_gene: TRBJ1-2; CDR3aa: CASNGQGVRGYTF; CDR3nt: TGTGCCAGCAACGGACAGGGGGTTAGAGGCTACACCTTC
v_gene: TRBV6-6; d_gene: .; abundance: .; j_gene: TRBJ2-1; CDR3aa: CASSYRQGTDEQFF; CDR3nt: TGTGCCAGCAGTTACAGGCAGGGAACAGACGAGCAGTTCTTC
v_gene: TRBV18; d_gene: .; abundance: .; j_gene: TRBJ2-1; CDR3aa: CASSPILGYNEQFF; CDR3nt: TGTGCCAGCTCACCGATCCTAGGCTACAATGAGCAGTTCTTC
v_gene: TRBV7-2; d_gene: .; abundance: .; j_gene: TRBJ1-4; CDR3aa: CASSLRGATNEKLFF; CDR3nt: TGTGCCAGCAGCTTAAGGGGCGCAACTAATGAAAAACTGTTTTTT
v_gene: TRBV19; d_gene: .; abundance: .; j_gene: TRBJ1-5; CDR3aa: CASSPARGQGGQPQHF; CDR3nt: TGTGCCAGTAGTCCCGCCAGGGGCCAGGGTGGCCAGCCCCAGCATTTT
v_gene: TRBV30; d_gene: TRBD1; abundance: .; j_gene: TRBJ1-5; CDR3aa: CAWSADRGPGSNQPQHF; CDR3nt: TGTGCCTGGAGTGCAGACAGGGGACCCGGTAGCAATCAGCCCCAGCATTTT
v_gene: TRBV25-1; d_gene: TRBD1; abundance: .; j_gene: TRBJ2-2; CDR3aa: CASSPWAGGRAGELFF; CDR3nt: TGTGCCAGCAGCCCGTGGGCAGGGGGACGGGCCGGGGAGCTGTTTTTT
v_gene: TRBV9; d_gene: TRBD2; abundance: .; j_gene: TRBJ2-4; CDR3aa: CASSAGGLPWDIQYF; CDR3nt: TGTGCCAGCAGCGCGGGGGGACTCCCATGGGACATTCAGTACTTC
v_gene: TRBV13; d_gene: .; abundance: .; j_gene: TRBJ2-1; CDR3aa: CASSLYHGQPYNEQFF; CDR3nt: TGTGCCAGCAGCCTGTATCACGGACAGCCATACAATGAGCAGTTCTTC
v_gene: TRBV30; d_gene: .; abundance: .; j_gene: TRBJ2-6; CDR3aa: CAWNRGLSGANVLTF; CDR3nt: TGTGCCTGGAACCGGGGTCTCTCTGGGGCCAACGTCCTGACTTTC
v_gene: TRBV5-1; d_gene: .; abundance: once; j_gene: TRBJ2-1; CDR3aa: CASSLGAQGNEQFF; CDR3nt: TGCGCCAGCAGCCTTGGGGCCCAGGGCAATGAGCAGTTCTTC
v_gene: TRBV5-1; d_gene: .; abundance: few; j_gene: TRBJ1-1; CDR3aa: CASSREMGSTEAFF; CDR3nt: TGCGCCAGCAGTCGGGAGATGGGGAGCACTGAAGCTTTCTTT
v_gene: TRBV7-8; d_gene: .; abundance: .; j_gene: TRBJ1-6; CDR3aa: CASSLRWGGDYSSSSYNSPLHF; CDR3nt: TGTGCCAGCAGCCTAAGGTGGGGAGGGGATTACAGTTCAAGCTCCTATAATTCACCCCTCCACTTT
v_gene: TRBV7-2; d_gene: .; abundance: .; j_gene: TRBJ1-3; CDR3aa: CASSPPEGLSGNTIYF; CDR3nt: TGTGCCAGCAGCCCACCAGAGGGATTAAGTGGAAACACCATATATTTT
v_gene: TRBV7-2; d_gene: .; abundance: few; j_gene: TRBJ1-5; CDR3aa: CASSFSPAIPQHF; CDR3nt: TGTGCCAGCAGCTTTTCCCCAGCGATACCCCAGCATTTT
v_gene: TRBV5-6; d_gene: .; abundance: once; j_gene: TRBJ2-7; CDR3aa: CASSWAGPRGYEQYF; CDR3nt: TGTGCCAGCAGCTGGGCCGGGCCGCGGGGCTACGAGCAGTACTTC
v_gene: TRBV5-1; d_gene: .; abundance: .; j_gene: TRBJ2-5; CDR3aa: CASRPGQLMGTQYF; CDR3nt: TGCGCCAGCAGGCCCGGACAGCTTATGGGGACCCAGTACTTC
v_gene: TRBV9; d_gene: .; abundance: .; j_gene: TRBJ1-2; CDR3aa: CASSVEREGYGYTF; CDR3nt: TGTGCCAGCAGCGTAGAGAGGGAAGGCTATGGCTACACCTTC
v_gene: TRBV7-8; d_gene: TRBD2; abundance: once; j_gene: TRBJ2-1; CDR3aa: CASSFRLAGDGYEQFF; CDR3nt: TGTGCCAGCAGCTTCCGACTAGCGGGGGATGGCTATGAGCAGTTCTTC
v_gene: TRBV5-8; d_gene: TRBD1; abundance: .; j_gene: TRBJ1-1; CDR3aa: CASSLGYGTGGREAFF; CDR3nt: TGTGCCAGCAGCTTGGGCTATGGGACAGGGGGCCGGGAAGCTTTCTTT
v_gene: TRBV7-3; d_gene: .; abundance: .; j_gene: TRBJ1-1; CDR3aa: CASSLSLGREAFF; CDR3nt: TGTGCCAGCAGCTTAAGTCTGGGGCGGGAAGCTTTCTTT
v_gene: TRBV2; d_gene: TRBD2; abundance: .; j_gene: TRBJ2-3; CDR3aa: CATGASGADTQYF; CDR3nt: TGTGCCACCGGAGCTAGCGGGGCAGATACGCAGTATTTT
v_gene: TRBV5-8; d_gene: .; abundance: .; j_gene: TRBJ2-7; CDR3aa: CASLVGPTYEQYF; CDR3nt: TGTGCCAGCTTGGTCGGTCCGACCTACGAGCAGTACTTC